These T cell receptor beta chains were read from a single sample in a study of identical twins. TCRdb reprocessed the 5' RACE reads via MiXCR and lists one record per CDR3 protein. The table lists 400,000 to 500,000 distinct CDR3 sequences, more than 13% of them singletons, with around 0.98% in the top ten. The data were also submitted as part of a second study, on yellow fever vaccine responses in identical twins.

Sequenced input: CD4+ T cells sorted from blood. These receptors were obtained from a woman aged 18-29 years in good health. Each CDR3 is given with its conserved first and last residue. Fields, in order: J gene, V gene, CDR3 protein.

J: TRBJ2-3
V: TRBV12-3/TRBV12-4
CDR3: CASSLGGGQDTQYF

J: TRBJ2-7
V: TRBV7-9
CDR3: CASSLQSGLYEQYF

J: TRBJ2-7
V: TRBV11-2
CDR3: CASSLLGLAGGGEQYF

J: TRBJ1-1
V: TRBV30
CDR3: CAWSAMGGKGTEAFF

J: TRBJ2-2
V: TRBV25-1
CDR3: CASSPGTSFAGELFF

J: TRBJ2-1
V: TRBV11-2
CDR3: CASSLVAGAGGPYNEQFF

J: TRBJ1-2
V: TRBV9
CDR3: CASSVGRVDLGYTF

J: TRBJ2-1
V: TRBV20-1
CDR3: CSARDLRSTGQYNEQFF

J: TRBJ2-6
V: TRBV12-3/TRBV12-4
CDR3: CAVRGDPLGGANVLTF

J: TRBJ2-1
V: TRBV27
CDR3: CASSFPTKREGGNEQFF